This TCR beta chain derives from a study of blood T cell repertoires in COVID-19. Background on the study: Specimens from acute and convalescent COVID-19 originated in the United States, Italy and Spain. In each case, the material was cDNA or gDNA derived from T cells, B-cell-depleted T cells, or PBMCs.

Per the original methods: Amplification from reference gene primers served as the basis for estimated nucleated cell counts. TCRdb keeps only in-frame clones here, not all; method: immunoSEQ multiplex PCR. V, J and clone size are taken as reported in that table, and D and trimming were inferred from the DNA itself. Of some 46,000 clones listed, over 70% are singletons. Between the trimmed V and J ends, which lost 5 bases and 4 bases, there was a span of 12 bases. There are 13 residues in the CDR3. Per the germline V gene, CDR1 is SGHDT and CDR2 is YYEEEE. The clonotype originates from a man in his fifties with acute or convalescent COVID-19. The sequenced sample was peripheral blood. The chain uses TRBV5-6 and TRBJ2-5, with a weak D call TRBD2 (5 bases). CDR3 sequence reads: CASSGGYGETQYF. The CDR3 DNA reads TGTGCCAGCAGTGGAGGCTATGGAGAGACCCAGTACTTC.